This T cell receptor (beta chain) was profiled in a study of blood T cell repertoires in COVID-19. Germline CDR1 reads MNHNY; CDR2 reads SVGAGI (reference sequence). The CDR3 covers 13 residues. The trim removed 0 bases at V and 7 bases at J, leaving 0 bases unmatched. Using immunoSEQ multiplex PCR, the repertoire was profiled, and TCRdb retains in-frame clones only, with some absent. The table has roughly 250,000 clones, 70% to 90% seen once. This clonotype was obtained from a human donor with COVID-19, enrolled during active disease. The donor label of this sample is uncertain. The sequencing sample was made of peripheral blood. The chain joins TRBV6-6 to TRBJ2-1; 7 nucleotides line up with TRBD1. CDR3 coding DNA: TGTGCCAGCAGTTACTCGACAGGGAATGAGCAGTTCTTC. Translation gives CASSYSTGNEQFF.